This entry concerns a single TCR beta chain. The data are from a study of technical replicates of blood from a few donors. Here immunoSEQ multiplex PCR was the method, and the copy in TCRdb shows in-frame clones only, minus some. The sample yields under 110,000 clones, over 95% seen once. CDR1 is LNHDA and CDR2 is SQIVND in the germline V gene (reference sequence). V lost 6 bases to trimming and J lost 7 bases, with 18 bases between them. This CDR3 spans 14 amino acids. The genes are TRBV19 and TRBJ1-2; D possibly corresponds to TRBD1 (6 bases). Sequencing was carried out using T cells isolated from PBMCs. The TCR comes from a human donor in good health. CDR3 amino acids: CASRRLGANSGYTF. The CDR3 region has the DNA TGTGCCAGTAGACGCCTGGGGGCGAATAGTGGCTACACCTTC.